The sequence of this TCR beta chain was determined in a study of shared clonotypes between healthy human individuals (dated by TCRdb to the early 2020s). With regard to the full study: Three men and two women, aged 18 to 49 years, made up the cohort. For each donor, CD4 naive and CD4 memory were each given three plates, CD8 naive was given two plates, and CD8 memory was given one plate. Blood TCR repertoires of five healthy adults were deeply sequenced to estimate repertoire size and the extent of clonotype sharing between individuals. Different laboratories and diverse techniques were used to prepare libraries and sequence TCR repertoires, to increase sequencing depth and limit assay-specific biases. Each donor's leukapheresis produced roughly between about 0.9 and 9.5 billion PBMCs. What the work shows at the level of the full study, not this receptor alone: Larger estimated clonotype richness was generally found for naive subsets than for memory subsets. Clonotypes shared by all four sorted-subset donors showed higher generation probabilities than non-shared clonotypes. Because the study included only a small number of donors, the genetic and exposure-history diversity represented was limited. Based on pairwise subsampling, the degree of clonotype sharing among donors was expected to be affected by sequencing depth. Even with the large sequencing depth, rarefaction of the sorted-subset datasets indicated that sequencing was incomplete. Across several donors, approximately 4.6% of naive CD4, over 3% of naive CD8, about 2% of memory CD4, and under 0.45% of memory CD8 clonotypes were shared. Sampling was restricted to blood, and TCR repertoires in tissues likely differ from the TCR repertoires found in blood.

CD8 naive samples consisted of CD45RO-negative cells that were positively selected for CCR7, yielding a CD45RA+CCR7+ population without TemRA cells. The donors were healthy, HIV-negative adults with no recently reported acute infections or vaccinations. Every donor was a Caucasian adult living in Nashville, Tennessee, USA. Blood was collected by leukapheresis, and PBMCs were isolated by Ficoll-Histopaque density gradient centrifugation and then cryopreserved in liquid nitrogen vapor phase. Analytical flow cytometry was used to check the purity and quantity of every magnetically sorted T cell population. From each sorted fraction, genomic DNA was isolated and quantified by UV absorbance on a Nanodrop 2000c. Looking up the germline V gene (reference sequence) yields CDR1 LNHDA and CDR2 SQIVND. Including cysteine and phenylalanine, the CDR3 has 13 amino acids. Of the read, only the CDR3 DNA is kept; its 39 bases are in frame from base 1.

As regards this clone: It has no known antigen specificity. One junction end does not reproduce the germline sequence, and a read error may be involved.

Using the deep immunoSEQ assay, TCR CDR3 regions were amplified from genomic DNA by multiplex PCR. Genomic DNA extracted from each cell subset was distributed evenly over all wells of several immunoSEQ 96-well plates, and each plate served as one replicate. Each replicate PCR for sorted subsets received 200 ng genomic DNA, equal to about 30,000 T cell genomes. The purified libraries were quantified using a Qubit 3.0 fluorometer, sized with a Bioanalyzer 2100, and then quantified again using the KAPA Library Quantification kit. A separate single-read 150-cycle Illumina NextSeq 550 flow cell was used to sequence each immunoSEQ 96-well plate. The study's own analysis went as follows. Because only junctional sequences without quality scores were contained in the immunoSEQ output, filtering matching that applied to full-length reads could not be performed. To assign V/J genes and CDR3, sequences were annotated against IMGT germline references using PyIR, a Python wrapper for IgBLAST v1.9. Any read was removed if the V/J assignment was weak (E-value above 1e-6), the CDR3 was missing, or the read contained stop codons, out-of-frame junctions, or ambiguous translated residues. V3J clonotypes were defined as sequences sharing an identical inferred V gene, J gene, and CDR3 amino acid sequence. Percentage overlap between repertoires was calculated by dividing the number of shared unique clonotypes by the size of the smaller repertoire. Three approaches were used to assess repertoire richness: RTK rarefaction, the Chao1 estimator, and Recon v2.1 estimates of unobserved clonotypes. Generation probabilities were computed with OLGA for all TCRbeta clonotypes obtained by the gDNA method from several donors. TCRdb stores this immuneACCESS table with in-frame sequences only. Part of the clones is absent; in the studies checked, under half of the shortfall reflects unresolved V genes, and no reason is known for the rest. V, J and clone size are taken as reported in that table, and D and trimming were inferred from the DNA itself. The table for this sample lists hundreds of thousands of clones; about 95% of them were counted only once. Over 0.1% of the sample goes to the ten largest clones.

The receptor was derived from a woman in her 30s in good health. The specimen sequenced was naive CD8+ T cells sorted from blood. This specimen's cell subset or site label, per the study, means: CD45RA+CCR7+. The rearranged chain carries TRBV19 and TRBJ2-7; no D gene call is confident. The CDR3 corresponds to CASTPDTSYEQHF. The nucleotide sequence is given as TGTGCCAGTACCCCAGACACCTCCTACGAGCAGCACTTC.